This T cell receptor beta chain was obtained from a study of T cell responses to AZD1222 COVID-19 vaccine. This clone has more than one count but fewer than ten. The antigen is unknown. Sequenced by immunoSEQ multiplex PCR; TCRdb stores in-frame clones only, minus some. Among about 140,000 clones listed, around 92% were seen once. CDR3 length: 17 residues. Germline loops: CDR1 SGHVS, CDR2 FQNEAQ. J lost 4 bases, V lost 0 bases, and 5 bases had no gene match. Overall study findings and caveats: Spike-specific TCR depth and breadth grew after two AZD1222 doses. Repertoires were obtained solely post-peak T cell response. Possibly, clonal diversity was underestimated; donors were largely white British and included more females.

Sequencing was performed on peripheral blood, taken on day 0 of AZD1222 vaccination. This TCR derives from an adult in good health. The chain uses TRBV7-8 and TRBJ2-3, with 12 bases lining up with TRBD2. The CDR3 protein is CASSLASTSGSSDTQYF. For the CDR3, the DNA is TGTGCCAGCAGCTTAGCGTCGACTAGCGGGAGTTCAGATACGCAGTATTTT.